This T cell receptor beta chain comes out of a study of yellow fever vaccine responses in identical twins. Study-level findings and limits: Twins' vaccine T cell responses were reported to seem partly convergent and partly personalized.

TCRdb redid the calling of the RT-PCR reads with MiXCR, one entry per CDR3 protein. This table has roughly 14,000 distinct CDR3 sequences, around 85% appearing once. The V end was cut by 2 bases, the J end by 0 bases, with 14 bases between. CDR3 length equals 16 residues. In the case of this clonotype: Its target is unknown.

The chain is built from TRBV23-1 and TRBJ2-7; D unclear. TRBV23-1 carries the ORF label, with uncertain function. This receptor was taken from a woman aged 18-29 years who received the yellow fever vaccine. Sequenced material: T cells from blood (PBMCs), unsorted or a sorted subset (not recorded which), taken before or after yellow fever vaccination (not recorded which). CDR3 DNA: TGCGCCAGCAGTCAAACCCGACCTCTTTACTCCTACGAGCAGTACTTC. Translation gives CASSQTRPLYSYEQYF.